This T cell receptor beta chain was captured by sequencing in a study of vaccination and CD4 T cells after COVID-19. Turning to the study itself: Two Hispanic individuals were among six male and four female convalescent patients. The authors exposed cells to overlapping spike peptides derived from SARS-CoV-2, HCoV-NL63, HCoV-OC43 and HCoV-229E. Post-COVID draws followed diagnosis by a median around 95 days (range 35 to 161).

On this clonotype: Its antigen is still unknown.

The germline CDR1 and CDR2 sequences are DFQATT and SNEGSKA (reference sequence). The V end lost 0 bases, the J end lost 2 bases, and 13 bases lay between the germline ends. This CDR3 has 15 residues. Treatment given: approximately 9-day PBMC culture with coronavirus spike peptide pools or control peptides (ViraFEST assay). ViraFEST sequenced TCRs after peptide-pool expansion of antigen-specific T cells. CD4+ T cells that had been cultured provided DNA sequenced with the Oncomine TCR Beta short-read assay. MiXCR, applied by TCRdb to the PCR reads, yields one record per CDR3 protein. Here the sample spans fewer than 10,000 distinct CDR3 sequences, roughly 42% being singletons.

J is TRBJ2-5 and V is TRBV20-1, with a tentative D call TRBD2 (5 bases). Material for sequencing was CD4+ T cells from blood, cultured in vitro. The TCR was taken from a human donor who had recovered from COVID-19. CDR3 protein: CSARDPGVGQETQYF. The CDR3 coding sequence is TGCAGTGCTAGAGATCCCGGGGTTGGGCAAGAGACCCAGTACTTC.